What follows are 17 T cell receptor beta chains derived from one specimen sequenced in a study of OX40 agonist ivuxolimab in advanced cancers. Data came from immunoSEQ multiplex PCR; TCRdb stores just in-frame clones and leaves some out. Here the sample spans 8,500 to 13,000 clones, 60% to 85% being singletons. The sample in question was CD4+ or CD8+ T cells sorted from blood, obtained in a trial of the OX40 agonist ivuxolimab. These receptors came from an adult with an advanced solid tumor such as melanoma, head and neck, liver or kidney cancer.

This chain joins TRBV7-9 and TRBJ2-2; TRBD2 aligns across 9 bases. V gave up 1 base and J gave up 6 bases; unmatched junction bases: 0. The CDR3 covers 14 residues. Germline V gives CDR1 SEHNR, CDR2 FQNEAQ (reference sequence). The CDR3 loop is CASSLGLAAGELFF. DNA of the CDR3: TGTGCCAGCAGCTTAGGACTAGCGGCCGGGGAGCTGTTTTTT.

V is TRBV29-1 and J is TRBJ2-1; maybe TRBD1 (6 bases). This CDR3 is built from 15 residues. V dropped 7 bases and J dropped 8 bases, with 24 bases sitting between them. Germline loops: CDR1 SQVTM, CDR2 ANQGSEA. CDR3 loop: CSAAGTHDVGDEQFF. CDR3 sequence (DNA): TGCAGCGCCGCCGGGACACACGACGTTGGAGATGAGCAGTTCTTC.

This clone was recorded once. This chain links TRBV5-6 with TRBJ2-1; 9 bases agree with TRBD2. V was pared by 9 bases and J by 8 bases, with 15 bases of the junction left unmatched. CDR1 and CDR2 (germline): SGHDT, YYEEEE. The CDR3 extends over 15 amino acids. CDR3 DNA: TGTGCCACGTTGCGCAGCGGGAGGCCCCCACATGAGCAGTTCTTC. Translation: CATLRSGRPPHEQFF.

The chain uses TRBV7-9 and TRBJ2-7, with D perhaps matching TRBD2 (6 bases). V dropped 5 bases and J dropped 3 bases, with 11 bases sitting between them. There are 13 residues in the CDR3. Looked up from germline, CDR1 is SEHNR and CDR2 is FQNEAQ (reference sequence). CDR3 in amino acids: CASSAGLRYEQYF. CDR3 bases: TGTGCCAGCAGCGCGGGACTTCGCTACGAGCAGTACTTC.

This rearrangement joins TRBV5-4 to TRBJ2-7; 9 positions match TRBD1. The germline gives CDR1 SGHNT, CDR2 YYREEE (reference sequence). V dropped 4 bases and J dropped 3; count of bases not matched to a gene: 8. The CDR3 contains 15 residues. In DNA form, the CDR3 reads TGTGCCAGCAGCAACCCGGGACAGGGAATCTACGAGCAGTACTTC. It encodes CASSNPGQGIYEQYF.

The chain recombines TRBV10-3 with TRBJ2-1, with 10 bases that match TRBD2. CDR1 is ENHRY, CDR2 SYGVKD, per germline. The CDR3 is 18 residues long. The V segment lost 1 base and the J segment 3 bases; nucleotides outside the gene matches: 9. In nucleotides, the CDR3 is TGTGCCATCAGTGAGTTAGGGGCTAGCGGGAGTTTCTACAATGAGCAGTTCTTC. Its translation: CAISELGASGSFYNEQFF.

The chain is built from TRBV7-8 and TRBJ2-1; perhaps TRBD2 as D (6 bases). The CDR3 contains 15 residues. Trimming removed 8 bases at V and 2 bases at J, with 16 bases between. Germline V CDR1 and CDR2: SGHVS, FQNEAQ. CDR3 residues: CASSPGGGTYNEQFF. As DNA, the CDR3 is TGTGCCAGCTCCCCCGGGGGAGGCACCTACAATGAGCAGTTCTTC.

The rearrangement uses TRBV28 and TRBJ1-2, with 10 bases that match TRBD1. This CDR3 is built from 16 residues. The V and J ends lost 4 bases and 1 base, in that order; junction bases with no gene match: 6. CDR1 and CDR2 from the germline V gene are MDHEN and SYDVKM. The CDR3: CASSWAGTGDNYGYTF. CDR3 in DNA: TGTGCCAGCAGTTGGGCCGGGACAGGGGATAACTATGGCTACACCTTC.

This clone was recorded a few times. The chain carries TRBV7-3 and TRBJ2-1; perhaps TRBD2 as D (5 bases). Deletions cut 4 bases from V and 4 bases from J, with 17 bases between. The CDR3 covers 16 residues. The germline CDR1 and CDR2 sequences are SGHTA and FQGTGA. The DNA of the CDR3 is TGTGCCAGCAGCTCTGGACTGGGTTACGGGTACAATGAGCAGTTCTTC. It encodes CASSSGLGYGYNEQFF.

This clone is categorized as medium-sized. The J gene is TRBJ1-5, the V gene TRBV30, with a possible D match to TRBD1 (5 bases). Germline values: CDR1 GTSNPN, CDR2 SVGIG (reference sequence). The CDR3 spans 14 residues. Trimming shortened V by 4 bases and J by 7 bases, and 17 bases separated the two germline ends. CDR3 nucleotides: TGTGCCTGGACATCTCAGGGAACGGGGCAGCCCCAGCATTTT. Its protein product is CAWTSQGTGQPQHF.

This clone was detected once. V and J are TRBV7-3 and TRBJ2-7, with D perhaps matching TRBD1 (5 bases). This CDR3 has 14 residues. The germline V gene has CDR1 SGHTA and CDR2 FQGTGA. Deletions cut 2 bases from V and 6 bases from J, with 14 bases between. The CDR3 spells CASSLGAGLVEQYF. The CDR3 region has the DNA TGTGCCAGCAGCTTAGGGGCAGGGCTTGTCGAGCAGTACTTC.

The chain is built from TRBV27 and TRBJ1-4; TRBD1 might be the D (5 bases). CDR3 length equals 15 residues. The V end lost 6 bases, the J end lost 4 bases, and 15 bases lay between the germline ends. The germline CDR1 and CDR2 sequences are MNHEY and SMNVEV (reference sequence). CDR3 region: CASRGWGPFNEKLFF. In DNA, the CDR3 is TGTGCCAGCAGGGGGTGGGGACCTTTTAATGAAAAACTGTTTTTT.

This chain connects TRBV5-4 to TRBJ1-1; possible D gene TRBD1, 6 bases. From germline, CDR1 is SGHNT and CDR2 YYREEE (reference sequence). V was clipped by 0 bases and J by 3 bases, with 12 bases between them. CDR3 size: 15 residues. The CDR3 region is CASSLGRQEHTEAFF. The CDR3 DNA is TGTGCCAGCAGCTTGGGGAGACAGGAACACACTGAAGCTTTCTTT.

This clone was seen just once. This chain joins TRBV4-3 and TRBJ1-3, with 8 bases fitting TRBD1. The CDR3 runs to 17 residues. The J segment lost 2 bases and the V segment lost 3 bases, leaving 9 bases of the junction unmatched. CDR1 and CDR2 (germline): LGHNA, YSLEER. The DNA of the CDR3 is TGCGCCAGCAGCCACTCGAGACAGGGGAAGACTGGAAACACCATATATTTT. Its translation: CASSHSRQGKTGNTIYF.

The rearrangement uses TRBV28 and TRBJ2-7, with D perhaps matching TRBD1 or TRBD2 (5 bases each). The CDR3 runs 16 residues. With 5 bases removed from V and 5 bases from J, the gap between germline ends came to 22 bases. CDR1 MDHEN and CDR2 SYDVKM come from the germline V gene. The CDR3 DNA follows: TGTGCCAGCAGTCGATTCGAGGGCAGGGTGGTCGACGAGCAGTACTTC. Encoded protein: CASSRFEGRVVDEQYF.

The rearrangement uses TRBV25-1 and TRBJ2-1, with a possible D match to TRBD2 (6 bases). The V and J ends lost 8 bases and 8 bases respectively, with 10 bases between them. This CDR3 has 11 residues. Germline lookup yields CDR1 MGHDK and CDR2 SYGVNS. The DNA for the CDR3 is TGTGCCAGCGGGGACTGGCATGAGCAGTTCTTC. Residues: CASGDWHEQFF.

This clone came up once. V gene TRBV18 combines with J gene TRBJ1-1; D call uncertain. The CDR3 extends over 13 amino acids. Deletions cut 2 bases from V and 1 base from J, with 5 bases between. Per germline, CDR1 KGHSH and CDR2 LQKENI. The chain's CDR3 is CASSPGPNTEAFF. The CDR3 DNA reads TGTGCCAGCTCACCAGGGCCGAACACTGAAGCTTTCTTT.